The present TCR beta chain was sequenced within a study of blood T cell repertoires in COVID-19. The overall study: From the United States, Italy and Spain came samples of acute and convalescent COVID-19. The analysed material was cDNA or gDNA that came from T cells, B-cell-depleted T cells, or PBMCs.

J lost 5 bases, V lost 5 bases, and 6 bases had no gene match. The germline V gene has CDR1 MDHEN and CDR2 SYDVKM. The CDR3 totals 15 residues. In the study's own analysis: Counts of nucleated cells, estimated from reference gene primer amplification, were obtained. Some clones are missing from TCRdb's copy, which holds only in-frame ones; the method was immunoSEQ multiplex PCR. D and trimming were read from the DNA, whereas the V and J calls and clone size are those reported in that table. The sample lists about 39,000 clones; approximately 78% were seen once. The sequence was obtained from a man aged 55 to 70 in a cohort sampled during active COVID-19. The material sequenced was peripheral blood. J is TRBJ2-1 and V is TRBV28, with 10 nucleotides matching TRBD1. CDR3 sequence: CASSKGQGLHNEQFF. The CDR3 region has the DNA TGTGCCAGCAGTAAGGGACAGGGGCTCCACAATGAGCAGTTCTTC.